This paragraph reports one T cell receptor beta chain. The junction had 5 bases not matched to a gene; V was cut back by 4 bases and J by 7 bases. The CDR3 runs to 14 residues. Germline-derived CDR1 and CDR2 are MNHEY and SMNVEV (reference sequence). These data belong to a study of blood T cell repertoires in COVID-19. Overall study context: Samples came from the United States, Italy and Spain, spanning acute and convalescent COVID-19. Nucleic acid was either cDNA or gDNA, and it came from T cells, B-cell-depleted T cells, or PBMCs.

TCRdb's table, derived via immunoSEQ multiplex PCR, lists solely in-frame clones and lacks some. The repertoire holds 130,000 to 150,000 clones, with roughly 79% as singletons. Sequenced: peripheral blood. The chain joins TRBV27 to TRBJ1-4; TRBD1 matches 8 bases. The source is a human donor with acute or convalescent COVID-19. The donor label of this sample is uncertain. The CDR3 spells CASSSQGAGEKLFF. The CDR3 region has the DNA TGTGCCAGCAGTTCTCAGGGGGCGGGTGAAAAACTGTTTTTT.